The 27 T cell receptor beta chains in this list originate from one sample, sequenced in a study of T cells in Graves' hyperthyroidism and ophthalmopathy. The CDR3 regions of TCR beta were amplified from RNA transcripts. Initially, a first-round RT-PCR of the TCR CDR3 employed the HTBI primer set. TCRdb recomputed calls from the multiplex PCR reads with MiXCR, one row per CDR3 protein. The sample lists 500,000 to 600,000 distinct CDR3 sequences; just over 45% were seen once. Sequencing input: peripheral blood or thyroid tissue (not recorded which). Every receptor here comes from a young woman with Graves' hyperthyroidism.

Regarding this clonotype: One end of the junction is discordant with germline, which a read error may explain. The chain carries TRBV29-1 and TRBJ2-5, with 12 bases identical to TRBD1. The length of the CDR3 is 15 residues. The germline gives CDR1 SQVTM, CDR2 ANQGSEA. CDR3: CSVEGGTGGQGTQYF. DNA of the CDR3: TGCAGCGTTGAAGGGGGGACAGGGGGCCAAGGGACCCAGTACTTC.

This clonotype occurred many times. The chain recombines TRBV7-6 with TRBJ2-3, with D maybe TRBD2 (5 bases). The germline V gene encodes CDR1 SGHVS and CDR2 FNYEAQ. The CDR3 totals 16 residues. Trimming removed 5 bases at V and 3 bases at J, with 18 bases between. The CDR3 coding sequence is TGTGCCAGCAGCCCACCGGCGGGCCCGAGGACAGATACGCAGTATTTT. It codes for CASSPPAGPRTDTQYF.

Written as DNA, the CDR3 is TGTGCCAGCTCTACAGGCCAAGGGGAGGAGCAGTACTTC. It is translated as CASSTGQGEEQYF. The rearrangement joins TRBV27 to TRBJ2-7, with D tentatively TRBD1 or TRBD2 (5 bases each). Germline V CDR1 and CDR2: MNHEY, SMNVEV (reference sequence). CDR3 size: 13 residues. V lost 8 bases and J lost 7, with 18 bases in between.

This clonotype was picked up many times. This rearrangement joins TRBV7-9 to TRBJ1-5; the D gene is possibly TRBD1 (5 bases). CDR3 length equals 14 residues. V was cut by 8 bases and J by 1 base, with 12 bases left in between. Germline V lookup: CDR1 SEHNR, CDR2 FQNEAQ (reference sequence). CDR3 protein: CASSGTVSNQPQHF. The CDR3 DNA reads TGTGCCAGCTCGGGGACCGTAAGCAATCAGCCCCAGCATTTT.

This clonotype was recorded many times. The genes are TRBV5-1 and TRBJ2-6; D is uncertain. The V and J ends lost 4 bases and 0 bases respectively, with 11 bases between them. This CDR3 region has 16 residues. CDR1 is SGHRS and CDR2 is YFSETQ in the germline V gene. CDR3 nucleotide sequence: TGCGCCAGCAGCCTAATAAGGGACTCTGGGGCCAACGTCCTGACTTTC. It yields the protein CASSLIRDSGANVLTF.

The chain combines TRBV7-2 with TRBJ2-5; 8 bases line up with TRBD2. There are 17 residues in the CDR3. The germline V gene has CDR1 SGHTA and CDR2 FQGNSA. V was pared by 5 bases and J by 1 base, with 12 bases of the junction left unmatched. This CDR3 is CASSLTSGTNFQETQYF. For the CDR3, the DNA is TGTGCCAGCAGCCTCACTAGCGGTACTAATTTCCAAGAGACCCAGTACTTC. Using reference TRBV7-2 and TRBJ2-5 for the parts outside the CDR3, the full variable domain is GAGVSQSPSNKVTEKGKDVELRCDPISGHTALYWYRQSLGQGLEFLIYFQGNSAPDKSGLPSDRFSAERTGGSVSTLTIQRTQQEDSAVYLCASSLTSGTNFQETQYFGPGTRLLVL.

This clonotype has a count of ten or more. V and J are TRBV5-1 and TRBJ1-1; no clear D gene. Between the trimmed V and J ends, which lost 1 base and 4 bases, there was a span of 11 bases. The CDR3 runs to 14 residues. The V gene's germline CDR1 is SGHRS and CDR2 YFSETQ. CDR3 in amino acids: CASSLPRLGTEAFF. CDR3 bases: TGCGCCAGCAGCTTGCCCCGCCTGGGCACTGAAGCTTTCTTT.

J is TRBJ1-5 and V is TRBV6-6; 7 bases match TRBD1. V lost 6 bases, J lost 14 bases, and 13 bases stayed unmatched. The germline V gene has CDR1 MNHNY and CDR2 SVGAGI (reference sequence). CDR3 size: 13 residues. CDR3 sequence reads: CASRTGQLSHEHF. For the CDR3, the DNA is TGTGCCAGCAGGACGGGACAGTTATCCCATGAGCATTTT.

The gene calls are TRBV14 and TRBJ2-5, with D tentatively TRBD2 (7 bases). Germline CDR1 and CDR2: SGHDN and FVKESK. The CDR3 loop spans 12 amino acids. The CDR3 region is CAATRGGETQYF. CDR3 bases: TGTGCTGCGACGAGGGGGGGAGAGACCCAGTACTTC.

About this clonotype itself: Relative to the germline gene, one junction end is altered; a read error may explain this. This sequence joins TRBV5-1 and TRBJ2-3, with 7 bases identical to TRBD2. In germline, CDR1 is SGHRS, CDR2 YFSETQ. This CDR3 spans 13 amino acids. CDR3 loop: CASSIAGTDTRYF. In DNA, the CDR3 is TGCGCCAGCAGTATAGCGGGCACAGATACGCGGTATTTT.

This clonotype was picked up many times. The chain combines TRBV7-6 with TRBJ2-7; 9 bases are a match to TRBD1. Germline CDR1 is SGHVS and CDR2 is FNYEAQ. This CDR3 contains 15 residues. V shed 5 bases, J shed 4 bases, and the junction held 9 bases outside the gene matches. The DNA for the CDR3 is TGTGCCAGCAGCAGCCCGGACAGGGGATCTTACGAGCAGTACTTC. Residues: CASSSPDRGSYEQYF.

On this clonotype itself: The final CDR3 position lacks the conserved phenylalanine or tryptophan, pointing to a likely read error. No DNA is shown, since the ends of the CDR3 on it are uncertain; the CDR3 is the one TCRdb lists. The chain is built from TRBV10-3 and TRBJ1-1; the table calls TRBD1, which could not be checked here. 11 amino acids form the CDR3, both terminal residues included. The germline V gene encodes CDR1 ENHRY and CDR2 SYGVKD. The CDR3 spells CAAWTGGAADY.

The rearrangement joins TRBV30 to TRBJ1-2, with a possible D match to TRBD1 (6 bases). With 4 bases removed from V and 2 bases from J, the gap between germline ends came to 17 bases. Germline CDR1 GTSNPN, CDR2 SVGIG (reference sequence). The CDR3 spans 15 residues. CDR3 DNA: TGTGCCTGGACCCCACTCGACAGGAAAAACTATGGCTACACCTTC. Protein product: CAWTPLDRKNYGYTF.

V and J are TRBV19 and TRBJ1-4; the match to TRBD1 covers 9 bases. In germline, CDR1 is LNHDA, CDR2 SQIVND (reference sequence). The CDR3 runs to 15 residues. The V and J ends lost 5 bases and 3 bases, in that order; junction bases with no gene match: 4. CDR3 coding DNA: TGTGCCAGTAGTCGGGACAGGGCTGCTAATGAAAAACTGTTTTTT. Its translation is CASSRDRAANEKLFF.

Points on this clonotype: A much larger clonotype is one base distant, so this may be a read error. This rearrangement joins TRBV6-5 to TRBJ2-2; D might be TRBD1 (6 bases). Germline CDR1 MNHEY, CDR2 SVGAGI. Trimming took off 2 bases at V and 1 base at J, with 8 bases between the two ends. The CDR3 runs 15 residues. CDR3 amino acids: CASSYPGQNTGELFF. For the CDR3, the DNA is TGTGCCAGCAGTTACCCGGGACAGAACACCGGGGAGCTGTTTTTT.

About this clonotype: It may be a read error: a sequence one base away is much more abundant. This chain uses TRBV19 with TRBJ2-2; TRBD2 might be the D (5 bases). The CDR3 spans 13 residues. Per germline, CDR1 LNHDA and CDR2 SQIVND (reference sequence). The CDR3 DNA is TGTGCCAGTGAGCTGGTGGAGTCCGGGGAGCTGCTTTTT. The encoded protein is CASELVESGELLF.

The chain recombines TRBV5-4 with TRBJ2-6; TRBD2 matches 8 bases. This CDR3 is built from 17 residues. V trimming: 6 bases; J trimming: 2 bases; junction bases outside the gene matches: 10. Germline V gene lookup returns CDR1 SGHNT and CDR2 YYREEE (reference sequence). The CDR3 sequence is CASIRGGGNAGANVLTF. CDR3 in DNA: TGTGCCAGCATCCGGGGGGGGGGAAATGCTGGGGCCAACGTCCTGACTTTC. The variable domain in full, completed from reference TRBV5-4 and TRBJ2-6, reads ETGVTQSPTHLIKTRGQQVTLRCSSQSGHNTVSWYQQALGQGPQFIFQYYREEENGRGNFPPRFSGLQFPNYSSELNVNALELDDSALYLCASIRGGGNAGANVLTFGAGSRLTVL.

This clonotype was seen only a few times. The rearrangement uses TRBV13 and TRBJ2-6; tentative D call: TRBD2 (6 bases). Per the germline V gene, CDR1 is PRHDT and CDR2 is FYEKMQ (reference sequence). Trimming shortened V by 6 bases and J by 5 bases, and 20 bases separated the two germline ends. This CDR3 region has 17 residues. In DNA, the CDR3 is TGTGCCAGCAGTCAAGGCCGGGGGACTTCCAGGGCCAACGTCCTGACTTTC. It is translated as CASSQGRGTSRANVLTF.

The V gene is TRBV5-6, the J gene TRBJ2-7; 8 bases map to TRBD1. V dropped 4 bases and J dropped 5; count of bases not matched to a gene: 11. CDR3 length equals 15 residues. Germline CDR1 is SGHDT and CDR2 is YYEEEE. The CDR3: CASSRGTGKFHEQYF. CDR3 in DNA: TGTGCCAGCAGCCGAGGGACAGGTAAATTTCACGAGCAGTACTTC.

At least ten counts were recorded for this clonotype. CDR3 in DNA: TGCAGCGTTTTCAAAACCGGGGAGCTGTTTTTT. Its translation is CSVFKTGELFF. The rearrangement joins TRBV29-1 to TRBJ2-2; D remains ambiguous. CDR1 and CDR2 from the germline V gene are SQVTM and ANQGSEA. The CDR3 runs to 11 residues. Trimming cost V 5 bases and J 5 bases, with 6 bases left between them.

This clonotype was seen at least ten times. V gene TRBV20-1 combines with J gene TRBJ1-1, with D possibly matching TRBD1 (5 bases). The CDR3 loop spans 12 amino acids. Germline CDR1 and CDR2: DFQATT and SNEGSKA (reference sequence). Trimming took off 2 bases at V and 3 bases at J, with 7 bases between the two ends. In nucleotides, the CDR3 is TGCAGTGCTAGACAGGGAGACACTGAAGCTTTCTTT. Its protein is CSARQGDTEAFF.

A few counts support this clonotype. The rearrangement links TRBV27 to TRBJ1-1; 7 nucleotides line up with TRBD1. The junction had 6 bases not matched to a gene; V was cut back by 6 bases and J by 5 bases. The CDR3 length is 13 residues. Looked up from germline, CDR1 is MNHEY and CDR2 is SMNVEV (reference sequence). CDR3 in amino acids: CASRGQLWTEAFF. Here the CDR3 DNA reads TGTGCCAGCAGGGGACAGTTATGGACTGAAGCTTTCTTT.

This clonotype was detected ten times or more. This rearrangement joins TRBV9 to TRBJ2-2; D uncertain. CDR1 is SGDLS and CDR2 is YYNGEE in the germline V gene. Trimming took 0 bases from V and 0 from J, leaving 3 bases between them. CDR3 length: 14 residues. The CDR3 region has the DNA TGTGCCAGCAGCGTAGTCACGAACACCGGGGAGCTGTTTTTT. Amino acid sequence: CASSVVTNTGELFF.

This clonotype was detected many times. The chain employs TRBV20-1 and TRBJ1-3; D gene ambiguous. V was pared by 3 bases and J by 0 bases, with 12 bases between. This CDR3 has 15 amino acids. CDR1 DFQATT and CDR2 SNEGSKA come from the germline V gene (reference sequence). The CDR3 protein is CSARGPGSSGNTIYF. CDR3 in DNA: TGCAGTGCTAGGGGTCCGGGGAGCTCTGGAAACACCATATATTTT.

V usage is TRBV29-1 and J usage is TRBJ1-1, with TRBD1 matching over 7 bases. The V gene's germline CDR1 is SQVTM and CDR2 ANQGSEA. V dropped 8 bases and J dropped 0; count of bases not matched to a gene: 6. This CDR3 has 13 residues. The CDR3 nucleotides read TGCAGCTTAGCGGACAGGCTGAACACTGAAGCTTTCTTT. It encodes CSLADRLNTEAFF.

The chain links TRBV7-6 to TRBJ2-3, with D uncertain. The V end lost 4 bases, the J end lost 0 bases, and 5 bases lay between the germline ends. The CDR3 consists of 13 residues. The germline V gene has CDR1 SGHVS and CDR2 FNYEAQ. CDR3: CASSWFSTDTQYF. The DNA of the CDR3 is TGTGCCAGCAGCTGGTTTAGCACAGATACGCAGTATTTT.

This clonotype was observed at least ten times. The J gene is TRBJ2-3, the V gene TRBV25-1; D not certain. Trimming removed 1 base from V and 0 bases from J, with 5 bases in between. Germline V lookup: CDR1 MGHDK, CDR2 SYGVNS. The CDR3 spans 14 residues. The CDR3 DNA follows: TGTGCCAGCAGTGAATTACCAAGCACAGATACGCAGTATTTT. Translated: CASSELPSTDTQYF.